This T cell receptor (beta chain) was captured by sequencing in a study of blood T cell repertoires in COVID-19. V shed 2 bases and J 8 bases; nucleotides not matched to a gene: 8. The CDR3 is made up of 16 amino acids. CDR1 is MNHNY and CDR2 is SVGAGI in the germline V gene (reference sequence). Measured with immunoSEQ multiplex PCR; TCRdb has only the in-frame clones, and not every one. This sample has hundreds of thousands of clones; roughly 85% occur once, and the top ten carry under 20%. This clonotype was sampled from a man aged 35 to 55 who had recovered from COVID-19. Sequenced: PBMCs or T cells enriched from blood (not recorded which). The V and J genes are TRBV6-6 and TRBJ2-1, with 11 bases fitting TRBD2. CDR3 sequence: CASSYRGRLAGHEQFF. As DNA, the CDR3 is TGTGCCAGCAGTTACAGGGGTAGACTAGCGGGGCATGAGCAGTTCTTC.